These T cell receptor beta chains were read from a single sample in a study of tumor-infiltrating lymphocytes in localized non-small cell lung cancer. TCRdb keeps only in-frame clones here, not all; method: immunoSEQ multiplex PCR. The data hold about 16,000 clones, with approximately 79% observed a single time. The sample taken for sequencing was lung tumor tissue. These receptors were obtained from a human donor with non-small cell lung cancer. The CDR3 runs from the conserved cysteine through the conserved F or W. The order of the fields is clone size, J gene, D gene, V gene, CDR3 protein, CDR3 DNA. D genes are given only for firm matches. Rows may omit the clone size; those that give it use once, few, many or a size class.

>NA|TRBJ2-5|TRBD2|TRBV27
CASSLLAGQETQYF
TGTGCCAGCAGTTTACTAGCGGGACAAGAGACCCAGTACTTC
>NA|TRBJ2-3|NA|TRBV5-1
CASSLVGRGSTDTQYF
TGCGCCAGCAGCTTGGTCGGCAGGGGAAGCACAGATACGCAGTATTTT
>NA|TRBJ2-2|NA|TRBV6-1
CASSYGGNTGELFF
TGTGCCAGCAGTTATGGGGGGAACACCGGGGAGCTGTTTTTT
>NA|TRBJ2-5|NA|TRBV27
CASSLLAVASIETQYF
TGTGCCAGCAGTTTATTGGCGGTGGCTAGTATCGAGACCCAGTACTTC
>few|TRBJ1-3|NA|TRBV2
CASSAGPGFSGNTIYF
TGTGCCAGCAGTGCCGGGCCGGGATTTTCGGGAAACACCATATATTTT
>NA|TRBJ2-7|NA|TRBV5-1
CASGSNYEQYF
TGCGCCAGCGGATCTAACTACGAGCAGTACTTC
>NA|TRBJ2-5|NA|TRBV2
CASSEPVRGGETQYF
TGTGCCAGCAGTGAACCGGTTAGGGGCGGAGAGACCCAGTACTTC
>NA|TRBJ2-7|TRBD1|TRBV18
CASSPGQSYEQYF
TGTGCCAGCTCACCGGGACAGTCGTACGAGCAGTACTTC
>NA|TRBJ2-6|NA|TRBV19
CASSGQIYSSGANVLTF
TGTGCCAGTAGCGGACAGATCTATAGCTCTGGGGCCAACGTCCTGACTTTC
>NA|TRBJ2-7|TRBD2|TRBV6-5
CASSYLAGAYEQYF
TGTGCCAGCAGTTATCTAGCGGGAGCCTACGAGCAGTACTTC
>NA|TRBJ2-4|NA|TRBV5-4
CASSLLKQGTSKNIQYF
TGTGCCAGCAGCTTGCTTAAACAGGGTACATCCAAAAACATTCAGTACTTC
>NA|TRBJ1-2|NA|TRBV7-2
CASSYFQGDYGYTF
TGTGCCAGCAGCTACTTTCAGGGTGACTATGGCTACACCTTC
>once|TRBJ2-7|NA|TRBV28
CASSLLGGTTPYEQYF
TGTGCCAGCAGTTTACTTGGGGGGACGACTCCCTACGAGCAGTACTTC
>NA|TRBJ1-2|TRBD1|TRBV6-5
CAAGRTGGDGYTF
TGTGCCGCGGGGAGGACAGGTGGAGATGGCTACACCTTC
>NA|TRBJ1-2|TRBD1|TRBV19
CASGDRGRIYGYTF
TGTGCCAGTGGTGACAGGGGGCGAATCTATGGCTACACCTTC
>NA|TRBJ2-6|NA|TRBV16
CASSRDSSGANVLTF
TGTGCCAGCAGCCGTGATAGCTCTGGGGCCAACGTCCTGACTTTC
>few|TRBJ2-1|NA|TRBV14
CASSPASYNEQFF
TGTGCCAGCAGCCCCGCTTCGTACAATGAGCAGTTCTTC
>NA|TRBJ2-7|NA|TRBV7-9
CASSLAGGPNYEQYF
TGTGCCAGCAGCTTAGCGGGGGGACCGAACTACGAGCAGTACTTC
>NA|TRBJ1-5|TRBD1|TRBV7-8
CASSPSTGASNQPQHF
TGTGCCAGCAGCCCATCGACAGGGGCGTCAAATCAGCCCCAGCATTTT
>medium-sized|TRBJ2-3|NA|TRBV6-4
CASSPGEADTDTQYF
TGTGCCAGCAGTCCTGGGGAAGCTGACACAGATACGCAGTATTTT
>NA|TRBJ1-2|NA|TRBV7-9
CASSLGGLNGYTF
TGTGCCAGCAGCTTAGGGGGTTTGAATGGCTACACCTTC
>NA|TRBJ1-1|NA|TRBV29-1
CSVVDQPGTGTFF
TGCAGCGTTGTAGATCAGCCGGGGACTGGAACTTTCTTT
>NA|TRBJ2-5|TRBD1|TRBV18
CASSPRRDSQETQYF
TGTGCCAGCTCACCCCGCCGGGACAGCCAAGAGACCCAGTACTTC
>NA|TRBJ1-5|TRBD1|TRBV30
CAWSDGTGALRGNQPQHF
TGTGCCTGGAGTGACGGGACAGGGGCCCTTCGAGGCAATCAGCCCCAGCATTTT
>NA|TRBJ1-5|NA|TRBV6-6
CASSYSASTGHF
TGTGCCAGCAGTTACTCGGCGAGTACAGGGCATTTT
>NA|TRBJ1-2|NA|TRBV2
CASSEQGSYGYTF
TGTGCCAGCAGTGAACAGGGTTCCTATGGCTACACCTTC
>once|TRBJ2-1|NA|TRBV9
CASSVRAPTSSYNEQFF
TGTGCCAGCAGCGTCCGGGCGCCGACTAGCTCCTACAATGAGCAGTTCTTC
>NA|TRBJ2-3|NA|TRBV18
CASSSRATLRADTQYF
TGTGCCAGCTCGTCGCGGGCCACCCTGAGGGCAGATACGCAGTATTTT
>NA|TRBJ2-7|TRBD2|TRBV28
CASSSPGLAGAYEQYF
TGTGCCAGCAGTTCACCCGGACTAGCGGGAGCCTACGAGCAGTACTTC
>NA|TRBJ2-7|NA|TRBV30
CAWKNPNRFSYEQYF
TGTGCCTGGAAAAACCCGAACAGGTTTTCCTACGAGCAGTACTTC
>NA|TRBJ2-5|NA|TRBV4-1
CASSLTQGQETQYF
TGCGCCAGCAGTCTAACTCAGGGCCAAGAGACCCAGTACTTC
>NA|TRBJ2-2|TRBD1|TRBV27
CASRGQGITGELFF
TGTGCCAGCAGGGGACAGGGTATTACCGGGGAGCTGTTTTTT
>NA|TRBJ1-2|NA|TRBV30
CAWTGGNYGYTF
TGTGCCTGGACCGGTGGAAACTATGGCTACACCTTC
>NA|TRBJ2-1|NA|TRBV29-1
CSVGRDTYNEQFF
TGCAGCGTTGGGAGGGACACCTACAATGAGCAGTTCTTC
>NA|TRBJ1-5|NA|TRBV9
CASSVAGPGQPQHF
TGTGCCAGCAGCGTAGCCGGGCCGGGTCAGCCCCAGCATTTT
>NA|TRBJ2-7|NA|TRBV7-2
CATSDSVIPEQYF
TGTGCCACCTCAGATAGCGTCATTCCGGAGCAGTACTTC
>NA|TRBJ1-1|NA|TRBV7-9
CASSLVEVSVKAFF
TGTGCCAGCAGCTTAGTTGAGGTTTCGGTTAAAGCTTTCTTT
>NA|TRBJ1-1|NA|TRBV19
CASTEGRLRAEAFF
TGTGCCAGTACCGAGGGACGCCTGAGGGCTGAAGCTTTCTTT
>once|TRBJ1-4|TRBD1|TRBV10-3
CAISGSGTGTGPGEKLFF
TGTGCCATCAGTGGGTCCGGGACAGGGACCGGTCCGGGTGAAAAACTGTTTTTT
>NA|TRBJ2-6|NA|TRBV28
CATRDPSGANVLTF
TGTGCCACCCGCGACCCCTCAGGGGCCAACGTCCTGACTTTC
>NA|TRBJ2-2|NA|TRBV7-9
CASSSPLGGELFF
TGTGCCAGCAGCTCCCCCTTGGGCGGGGAGCTGTTTTTT
>NA|TRBJ1-2|NA|TRBV23-1
CASSQSGGRYGYTF
TGCGCCAGCAGTCAATCGGGGGGGCGGTATGGCTACACCTTC
>NA|TRBJ2-1|TRBD1|TRBV9
CASSVDGQGGWEAYNEQFF
TGTGCCAGCAGCGTAGATGGACAGGGTGGATGGGAGGCGTACAATGAGCAGTTCTTC
>NA|TRBJ1-4|NA|TRBV11-2
CASSLVGWQDEKLFF
TGTGCCAGCAGCTTAGTTGGGTGGCAGGATGAAAAACTGTTTTTT
>NA|TRBJ2-5|NA|TRBV9
CASSEGHRSQETQYF
TGTGCCAGCAGCGAGGGACATCGTAGCCAAGAGACCCAGTACTTC
>NA|TRBJ2-5|TRBD2|TRBV5-4
CASSPGTSRKETQYF
TGTGCCAGCAGCCCGGGGACTAGCCGGAAAGAGACCCAGTACTTC
>NA|TRBJ2-1|TRBD1|TRBV7-8
CASSLYVGTEEFF
TGTGCCAGCAGCCTTTATGTGGGGACAGAGGAGTTCTTC
>NA|TRBJ1-2|NA|TRBV6-1
CASSEELERGYTF
TGTGCCAGCAGTGAAGAATTGGAACGGGGCTACACCTTC
>NA|TRBJ1-2|NA|TRBV5-4
CASSSVGDYTF
TGTGCCAGCAGCTCAGTGGGTGACTACACCTTC
>NA|TRBJ1-3|NA|TRBV9
CASSLSRGNTIYF
TGTGCCAGCAGTCTCTCTCGCGGAAACACCATATATTTT
>NA|TRBJ2-7|NA|TRBV28
CASSLFKDEQYF
TGTGCCAGCAGTTTATTTAAAGACGAGCAGTACTTC
>NA|TRBJ2-7|NA|TRBV7-2
CASSLGGQLEQYF
TGTGCCAGCAGCTTAGGGGGCCAACTCGAGCAGTACTTC
>NA|TRBJ1-2|TRBD1|TRBV6-5
CASSYGTGGRDYGYTF
TGTGCCAGCAGTTACGGGACAGGGGGCCGAGACTATGGCTACACCTTC
>NA|TRBJ1-5|NA|TRBV29-1
CSVRGTIHQPQHF
TGCAGCGTTCGGGGGACAATTCATCAGCCCCAGCATTTT
>NA|TRBJ2-5|NA|TRBV6-1
CASSQVLETQYF
TGTGCCAGCAGTCAAGTCCTGGAGACCCAGTACTTC
>NA|TRBJ1-1|NA|TRBV5-4
CASSLIQGLNTEAFF
TGTGCCAGCAGCTTAATCCAGGGGCTGAACACTGAAGCTTTCTTT
>NA|TRBJ2-3|TRBD2|TRBV7-2
CASSLDQGLGRVFF
TGTGCCAGCAGCTTAGACCAGGGCCTAGGGAGGGTCTTTTTT
>NA|TRBJ1-5|NA|TRBV27
CASSFQGIGNQPQHF
TGTGCCAGCAGTTTTCAGGGCATAGGCAATCAGCCCCAGCATTTT
>once|TRBJ2-5|TRBD1|TRBV15
CATSSDPGQGAETQYF
TGTGCCACCAGCAGCGATCCGGGACAGGGGGCAGAGACCCAGTACTTC